This T cell receptor (beta chain) was identified during a study of T cells in Graves' hyperthyroidism and ophthalmopathy. The junction had 15 bases not matched to a gene; V was cut back by 4 bases and J by 9 bases. Germline V gene data show CDR1 as SGHVS and CDR2 as FQNEAQ. CDR3 length: 18 amino acids. TCR beta CDR3 region amplification was performed from RNA transcripts. During a first-round RT-PCR of the TCR CDR3, the HTBI primer set was used. TCRdb reanalysed the multiplex PCR reads using MiXCR and keeps one entry per CDR3 protein. The table records under 700,000 distinct CDR3 sequences, 46% of them present only once. Hyperthyroidism was newly diagnosed in patients aged 18 to 65 (duration under 2 months).

The chain uses TRBV7-8 and TRBJ1-4, with 12 bases fitting TRBD1. Specimen: peripheral blood or thyroid tissue (not recorded which). The clonotype was recovered from a woman aged 18 to 35 with Graves' hyperthyroidism. The CDR3 region has the DNA TGTGCCAGCAGCTGGGGACAGGGGGCTTCCCCCCATCAGAAAAAACTGTTTTTT. Translated, it gives CASSWGQGASPHQKKLFF. Using reference TRBV7-8 and TRBJ1-4 for the parts outside the CDR3, the full variable domain is GAGVSQSPRYKVAKRGQDVALRCDPISGHVSLFWYQQALGQGPEFLTYFQNEAQLDKSGLPSDRFFAERPEGSVSTLKIQRTQQEDSAVYLCASSWGQGASPHQKKLFFGSGTQLSVL.